This T cell receptor (beta chain) derives from a study of regulatory T cells in long-lasting Graves disease. The overall study: Graves' patients, newly diagnosed, had taken antithyroid drugs under 3 months. General study findings and limits: Shared public clonotypes totalled approximately 3,000 in persistent patients, compared with over 800 in new patients. Preferential use of TRBV28, TRBJ1-2 and TRBJ2-5 was seen in persistent disease.

Combining iRepertoire HTBI primers with Arm-PCR of CDR3 regions, the authors built TCR beta libraries. TCRdb passed the multiplex PCR reads through MiXCR, listing each CDR3 protein once. The sample shows some 250,000 distinct CDR3 sequences, 20% to 25% of them seen only once. This clonotype was observed many times. Its target is not known. Time point described: newly diagnosed GD, antithyroid drugs for less than 3 months. From PBMCs, RNA was extracted and then used to make the TCR library. This CDR3 is built from 15 residues. Germline V gene sequence: CDR1 DFQATT, CDR2 SNEGSKA (reference sequence). Trimming took 1 base from V and 0 from J, leaving 13 bases between them.

This TCR was sampled from a female donor with Graves disease. The source was peripheral blood mononuclear cells (PBMCs), collected at new diagnosis, from a patient treated with antithyroid drugs. The chain couples TRBV20-1 to TRBJ2-7, with D tentatively TRBD2 (6 bases). The chain's CDR3 is CSARGTGTPSYEQYF. As DNA, the CDR3 is TGCAGTGCTAGAGGCACCGGGACTCCCTCCTACGAGCAGTACTTC.